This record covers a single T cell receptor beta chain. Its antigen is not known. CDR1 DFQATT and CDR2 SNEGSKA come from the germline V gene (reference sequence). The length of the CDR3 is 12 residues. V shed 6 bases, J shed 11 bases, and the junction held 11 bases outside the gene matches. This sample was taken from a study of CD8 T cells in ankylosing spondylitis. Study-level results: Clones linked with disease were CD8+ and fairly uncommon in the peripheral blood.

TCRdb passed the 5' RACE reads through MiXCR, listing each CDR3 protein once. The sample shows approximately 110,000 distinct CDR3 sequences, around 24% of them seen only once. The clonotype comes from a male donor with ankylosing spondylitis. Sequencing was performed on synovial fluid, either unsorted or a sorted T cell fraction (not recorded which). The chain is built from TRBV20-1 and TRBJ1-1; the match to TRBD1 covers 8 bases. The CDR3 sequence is CSAKGQAKVAFF. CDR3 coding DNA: TGCAGTGCAAAGGGACAGGCAAAGGTCGCTTTCTTT.